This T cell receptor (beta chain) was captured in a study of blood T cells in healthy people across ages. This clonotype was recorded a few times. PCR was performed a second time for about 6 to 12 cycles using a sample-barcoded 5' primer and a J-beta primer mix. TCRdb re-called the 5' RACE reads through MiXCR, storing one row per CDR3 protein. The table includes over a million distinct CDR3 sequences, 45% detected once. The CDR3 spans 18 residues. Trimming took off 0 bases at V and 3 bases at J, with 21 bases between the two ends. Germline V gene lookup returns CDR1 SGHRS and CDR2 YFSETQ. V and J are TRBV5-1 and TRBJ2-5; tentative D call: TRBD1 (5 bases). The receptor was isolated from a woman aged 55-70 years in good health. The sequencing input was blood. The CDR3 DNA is TGCGCCAGCAGCTTGGCCGATGGACATCCCATGGGCAAAGAGACCCAGTACTTC. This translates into CASSLADGHPMGKETQYF. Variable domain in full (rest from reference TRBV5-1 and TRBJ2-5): KAGVTQTPRYLIKTRGQQVTLSCSPISGHRSVSWYQQTPGQGLQFLFEYFSETQRNKGNFPGRFSGRQFSNSRSEMNVSTLELGDSALYLCASSLADGHPMGKETQYFGPGTRLLVL.